Sequencing of this T cell receptor beta chain was carried out in a study of radiation and T cells in renal cell carcinoma. Germline V gene data show CDR1 as LGHNA and CDR2 as YSLEER. The CDR3 runs to 16 residues. Deletions cut 2 bases from V and 6 bases from J, with 18 bases between. Time point in this sample: blood 4 weeks post-SBRT, at nephrectomy. Treatment indicated: 15 Gy SBRT to primary tumor, nephrectomy 4 weeks later. Serial blood draws occurred at baseline and 2 and 4 weeks post-SBRT. Libraries were prepared by immunoSEQ multiplex PCR; TCRdb keeps only in-frame clonotypes and omits some of them. The sample shows about 43,000 clones, 70% to 85% of them seen only once.

The receptor's source is a woman in her 70s with renal cell carcinoma. The sample here was blood, taken from a patient whose treatment included radiotherapy and nephrectomy. The genes are TRBV4-3 and TRBJ2-3, with D perhaps given as TRBD1 or TRBD2 (6 bases each). The CDR3 sequence: CASSQTYGGPPDTQYF. CDR3 bases: TGCGCCAGCAGCCAAACCTACGGGGGCCCCCCCGATACGCAGTATTTT.